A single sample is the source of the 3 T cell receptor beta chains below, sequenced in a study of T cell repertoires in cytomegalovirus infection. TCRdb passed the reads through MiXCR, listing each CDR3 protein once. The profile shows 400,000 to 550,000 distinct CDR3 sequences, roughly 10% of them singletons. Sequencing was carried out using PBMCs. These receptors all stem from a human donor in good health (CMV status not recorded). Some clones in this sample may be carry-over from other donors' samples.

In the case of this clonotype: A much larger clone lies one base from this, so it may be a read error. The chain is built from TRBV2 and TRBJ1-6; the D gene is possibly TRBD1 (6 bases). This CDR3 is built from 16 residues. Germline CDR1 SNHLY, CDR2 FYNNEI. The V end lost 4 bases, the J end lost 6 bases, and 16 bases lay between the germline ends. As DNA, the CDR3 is TGTGCCAGCAGTGGGGAACGGGGGGCAAGTAATTCACCCCTCCACTTT. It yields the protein CASSGERGASNSPLHF.

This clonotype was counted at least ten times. CDR3 protein: CASSPRTGARETQYF. CDR3 bases: TGTGCCAGCAGTCCCCGGACAGGGGCGCGGGAGACCCAGTACTTC. The V call is TRBV28, the J call TRBJ2-5; 9 bases match TRBD1. The junction had 9 bases not matched to a gene; V was cut back by 5 bases and J by 5 bases. This CDR3 region has 15 residues. CDR1 is MDHEN and CDR2 is SYDVKM in the germline V gene.

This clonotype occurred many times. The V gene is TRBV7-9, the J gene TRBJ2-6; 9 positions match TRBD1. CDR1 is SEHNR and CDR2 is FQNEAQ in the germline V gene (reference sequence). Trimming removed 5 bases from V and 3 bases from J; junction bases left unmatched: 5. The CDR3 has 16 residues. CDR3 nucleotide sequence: TGTGCCAGCAGCACCCACAGGGGGCTTGGGGCCAACGTCCTGACTTTC. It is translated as CASSTHRGLGANVLTF.